The entry that follows covers one TCR beta chain sequence. The sequenced fragment ends 3 residues before the CDR3 boundary, so the rest is inferred from the germline J gene. Unstimulated regulatory T cells (CD4+CD25+CD127-), CD4+CD25- non-regulatory cells, CD4 and CD8 cells were FACS-sorted from thawed PBMCs. The data originate from a study of Tregs in tolerant kidney transplant recipients. Assay: immunoSEQ multiplex PCR; the TCRdb copy retains only in-frame clones and omits some. Here the sample table reports about 52,000 clones. Germline trimming cut 0 bases from V and 7 bases from J; bases unmatched to any gene: 7. Germline CDR1 MNHEY, CDR2 SVGEGT. The CDR3 is 16 residues long.

The sample was CD4+ T cells from blood, taken before the transplant. The V gene is TRBV6-2 or TRBV6-3, the J gene TRBJ1-4; 8 bases line up with TRBD1. The sequence was collected from a human donor who received a combined kidney and bone marrow transplant. CDR3 bases read: TGTGCCAGCAGTTACTCGAAGTACACAGGGGGTGAAAAA. Protein product: CASSYSKYTGGEK. The entire CDR3 protein is CASSYSKYTGGEKLFF.